Below, one TCR beta chain is given with its context. Its antigen is currently not known. Base qualities are not at hand, and no much larger clone is one base apart. Relative to germline, V is 5 bases shorter and J is 3 bases shorter, with 13 bases between their ends. The CDR3 spans 15 residues, from the cysteine through the phenylalanine. Just CDR3 DNA is preserved here, 45 bases in frame from base 1. CDR1 LNHDA and CDR2 SQIVND are derived from the germline V gene (reference sequence). The data stem from a study of technical replicates of blood from several donors (dated 2017 in TCRdb). Receptor libraries were prepared by the immunoSEQ multiplex PCR assay. The clones in this table, taken by TCRdb from immuneACCESS, are in-frame only. Not every clone is retained; where verified, under half of the shortfall comes from an unresolved V gene, and the cause of the rest is unknown. The sample table holds about 98,000 clones, of which under 97% were seen once. Together, the top ten hold over 0.2% of the sample.

This clonotype was sampled from a human donor in good health. Sequenced input: T cells isolated from PBMCs. The V and J genes are TRBV19 and TRBJ2-2; TRBD2 is a weak D gene call, 5 bases matching. Here is the DNA: TGTGCCAGTAGTCGACCAGCGGTAGACACCGGGGAGCTGTTTTTT. The resulting protein is CASSRPAVDTGELFF.